A selection of T cell receptor beta chains follows, all from one sample in a study of CD8+ T cells in alopecia areata. Using immunoSEQ multiplex PCR, the repertoire was profiled, and TCRdb retains in-frame clones only, with some absent. The repertoire includes approximately 160,000 clones, 60% of them detected once, and around 14% sits in the top ten. This material consisted of CD4+ T cells sorted from blood, taken at week 24, from a patient treated with tofacitinib. These receptors were obtained from a human donor with alopecia areata. The CDR3 runs from the conserved cysteine through the conserved F or W. The D gene is left open where the match is weak. Clone size is shown for a subset of rows, as once, few, many or a class of expanded clone.

clone_size: NA
v_call: TRBV30
j_call: TRBJ1-2
d_call: TRBD1
cdr3_nt: TGTGCCTGGGCGACAGGGGCTGGCTACACCTTC
cdr3_aa: CAWATGAGYTF

clone_size: NA
v_call: TRBV4-1
j_call: TRBJ1-1
d_call: NA
cdr3_nt: TGCGCCAGCAGCCAAGAAAGAACCTTTAACACTGAAGCTTTCTTT
cdr3_aa: CASSQERTFNTEAFF

clone_size: NA
v_call: TRBV2
j_call: TRBJ2-5
d_call: TRBD2
cdr3_nt: TGTGCCAGCATGACCGGGACTAATAACCGGGAGACCCAGTACTTC
cdr3_aa: CASMTGTNNRETQYF

clone_size: few
v_call: TRBV30
j_call: TRBJ2-7
d_call: TRBD2
cdr3_nt: TGTGCCTGGAGTCCACTAGCGGGGGTGTACGAGCAGTACTTC
cdr3_aa: CAWSPLAGVYEQYF

clone_size: NA
v_call: TRBV7-6
j_call: TRBJ1-1
d_call: NA
cdr3_nt: TGTGCCAGCAGCCTACTCGGGGGCTCTACGGGCACTGAAGCTTTCTTT
cdr3_aa: CASSLLGGSTGTEAFF

clone_size: NA
v_call: TRBV29-1
j_call: TRBJ1-5
d_call: NA
cdr3_nt: TGCAGCGTGGGGGGCGCGGGCAATCAGCCCCAGCATTTT
cdr3_aa: CSVGGAGNQPQHF

clone_size: NA
v_call: TRBV4-1
j_call: TRBJ2-2
d_call: TRBD2
cdr3_nt: TGCGCCAGCAGCACCGGGACTAGCGGGGGGACCGGGGAGCTGTTTTTT
cdr3_aa: CASSTGTSGGTGELFF

clone_size: NA
v_call: TRBV10-3
j_call: TRBJ2-3
d_call: NA
cdr3_nt: TGTGCCATCAGTGAGTCAGGGGATACGCAGTATTTT
cdr3_aa: CAISESGDTQYF

clone_size: few
v_call: TRBV6-6
j_call: TRBJ1-6
d_call: NA
cdr3_nt: TGTGCCAGCAGTTACTCGACAGCCCATTCACCCCTCCACTTT
cdr3_aa: CASSYSTAHSPLHF

clone_size: few
v_call: TRBV7-2
j_call: TRBJ1-1
d_call: TRBD1
cdr3_nt: TGTGCCAGCAGCCCGGACAGGGGGCCAACTGAAGCTTTCTTT
cdr3_aa: CASSPDRGPTEAFF

clone_size: many
v_call: TRBV2
j_call: TRBJ2-5
d_call: NA
cdr3_nt: TGTGCCAGCAGTGAAGAGCTACTGAAGGGAGGTCAAGAGACCCAGTACTTC
cdr3_aa: CASSEELLKGGQETQYF

clone_size: NA
v_call: TRBV29-1
j_call: TRBJ2-5
d_call: NA
cdr3_nt: TGCAGCGTCACTCCCGCGGAAGAGACCCAGTACTTC
cdr3_aa: CSVTPAEETQYF

clone_size: NA
v_call: TRBV9
j_call: TRBJ2-2
d_call: NA
cdr3_nt: TGTGCCAGCAGCGGAGACAGCTACACCGGGGAGCTGTTTTTT
cdr3_aa: CASSGDSYTGELFF

clone_size: once
v_call: TRBV29-1
j_call: TRBJ1-2
d_call: TRBD1
cdr3_nt: TGCAGCGCGAACCGGGACAGGGTGGGCTATGGCTACACCTTC
cdr3_aa: CSANRDRVGYGYTF

clone_size: few
v_call: TRBV29-1
j_call: TRBJ2-1
d_call: TRBD2
cdr3_nt: TGCAGCGTTTATAAGACTAGCGGGGGGGCGCTGTACAATGAGCAGTTCTTC
cdr3_aa: CSVYKTSGGALYNEQFF

clone_size: NA
v_call: TRBV7-9
j_call: TRBJ2-5
d_call: NA
cdr3_nt: TGTGCCAGCAGCTTAGGATCACTCATCCAGTACTTC
cdr3_aa: CASSLGSLIQYF

clone_size: NA
v_call: TRBV29-1
j_call: TRBJ1-1
d_call: NA
cdr3_nt: TGCAGCGCTGAAACAGGAATGAACACTGAAGCTTTCTTT
cdr3_aa: CSAETGMNTEAFF

clone_size: once
v_call: TRBV29-1
j_call: TRBJ1-1
d_call: TRBD1
cdr3_nt: TGCAGCGGGGGACAGTCTAGGAACACTGAAGCTTTCTTT
cdr3_aa: CSGGQSRNTEAFF

clone_size: NA
v_call: TRBV6-1
j_call: TRBJ2-5
d_call: NA
cdr3_nt: TGTGCCAGCAGTTCACCGACGGAGACCCAGTACTTC
cdr3_aa: CASSSPTETQYF

clone_size: NA
v_call: TRBV6-6
j_call: TRBJ2-7
d_call: NA
cdr3_nt: TGTGCCAGCAGTTCCGACTTTCTCGGCGAGCAGTACTTC
cdr3_aa: CASSSDFLGEQYF

clone_size: few
v_call: TRBV29-1
j_call: TRBJ2-7
d_call: TRBD1
cdr3_nt: TGCAGCGTTGGTGGCACACCGGGACAGCTCGAGCAGTACTTC
cdr3_aa: CSVGGTPGQLEQYF

clone_size: NA
v_call: TRBV15
j_call: TRBJ2-1
d_call: NA
cdr3_nt: TGTGCCACCAGCAGAGATAGAGCGGGCGGTGAGCAGTTCTTC
cdr3_aa: CATSRDRAGGEQFF

clone_size: NA
v_call: TRBV29-1
j_call: TRBJ2-3
d_call: TRBD1
cdr3_nt: TGCAGCGTTGACCGGGACAGGGACACAGATACGCAGTATTTT
cdr3_aa: CSVDRDRDTDTQYF

clone_size: NA
v_call: TRBV6-6
j_call: TRBJ2-2
d_call: TRBD1
cdr3_nt: TGTGCCAGCAGTTACGGGCCAGGGGGAAACACCGGGGAGCTGTTTTTT
cdr3_aa: CASSYGPGGNTGELFF

clone_size: NA
v_call: TRBV29-1
j_call: TRBJ2-2
d_call: TRBD1
cdr3_nt: TGCAGCGCCTGGACAGGGCAGGGCGGGGAGCTGTTTTTT
cdr3_aa: CSAWTGQGGELFF

clone_size: once
v_call: TRBV6-1
j_call: TRBJ2-3
d_call: NA
cdr3_nt: TGTGCCAGCAGTGAAGCAAGCTATAGCACAGATACGCAGTATTTT
cdr3_aa: CASSEASYSTDTQYF

clone_size: few
v_call: TRBV5-1
j_call: TRBJ2-4
d_call: NA
cdr3_nt: TGCGCCAGCAGCTATGGATCGGGTTTAGCCAAAAACATTCAGTACTTC
cdr3_aa: CASSYGSGLAKNIQYF

clone_size: NA
v_call: TRBV30
j_call: TRBJ1-1
d_call: NA
cdr3_nt: TGTGCCTGGTCCTTCCAGGGGTTCACTGAAGCTTTCTTT
cdr3_aa: CAWSFQGFTEAFF

clone_size: NA
v_call: TRBV6-1
j_call: TRBJ2-1
d_call: NA
cdr3_nt: TGTGCCAGCAGGATGGGGCCCTCCTACAATGAGCAGTTCTTC
cdr3_aa: CASRMGPSYNEQFF

clone_size: NA
v_call: TRBV25-1
j_call: TRBJ1-1
d_call: NA
cdr3_nt: TGTGCCAGCAGTGTTCCAGGGATATCTGAAGCTTTCTTT
cdr3_aa: CASSVPGISEAFF

clone_size: few
v_call: TRBV4-2
j_call: TRBJ2-1
d_call: NA
cdr3_nt: TGTGCCAGCAGCCAAGATGACAATGAGCAGTTCTTC
cdr3_aa: CASSQDDNEQFF

clone_size: NA
v_call: TRBV27
j_call: TRBJ1-6
d_call: TRBD1
cdr3_nt: TGTGCCAGCAGTTCTACAGGGGGCCGAACACCCCTCCACTTT
cdr3_aa: CASSSTGGRTPLHF

clone_size: once
v_call: TRBV27
j_call: TRBJ2-7
d_call: NA
cdr3_nt: TGTGCCAGCAGTTCCGTGGGGGGCGAGCAGTACTTC
cdr3_aa: CASSSVGGEQYF

clone_size: NA
v_call: TRBV29-1
j_call: TRBJ2-5
d_call: TRBD1
cdr3_nt: TGCAGCGCCGGGACAGGGCAAGAGACCCAGTACTTC
cdr3_aa: CSAGTGQETQYF

clone_size: NA
v_call: TRBV7-6
j_call: TRBJ1-4
d_call: NA
cdr3_nt: TGTGCCAGCAGCTTAGTCGGGAGCAAACGGGATGAAAAACTGTTTTTT
cdr3_aa: CASSLVGSKRDEKLFF

clone_size: NA
v_call: TRBV6-5
j_call: TRBJ2-3
d_call: NA
cdr3_nt: TGTGCCAGCAGTTATCGGTTTAAGCTACCCACAGATACGCAGTATTTT
cdr3_aa: CASSYRFKLPTDTQYF

clone_size: NA
v_call: TRBV12-5
j_call: TRBJ1-6
d_call: NA
cdr3_nt: TGTGCTAGTGGCCTCGTAGAGGGGGGTTCACCCCTCCACTTT
cdr3_aa: CASGLVEGGSPLHF

clone_size: few
v_call: TRBV14
j_call: TRBJ2-2
d_call: TRBD1
cdr3_nt: TGTGCCAGCAGCCAGCAACAGGGGTTTGGCACCGGGGAGCTGTTTTTT
cdr3_aa: CASSQQQGFGTGELFF

clone_size: NA
v_call: TRBV7-2
j_call: TRBJ2-1
d_call: TRBD2
cdr3_nt: TGTGCCAGCAGCCGGCTAGCGGGGGTAGACAATGAGCAGTTCTTC
cdr3_aa: CASSRLAGVDNEQFF

clone_size: NA
v_call: TRBV29-1
j_call: TRBJ2-4
d_call: NA
cdr3_nt: TGCAGCGTGGACAACGCGGACATTCAGTACTTC
cdr3_aa: CSVDNADIQYF

clone_size: NA
v_call: TRBV30
j_call: TRBJ2-5
d_call: NA
cdr3_nt: TGTGCCTGGAGTTTGGGGGGGGCCTTCCAAGAGACCCAGTACTTC
cdr3_aa: CAWSLGGAFQETQYF

clone_size: NA
v_call: TRBV2
j_call: TRBJ2-6
d_call: NA
cdr3_nt: TGTGCCAGCAGTGCCAGATCCTCTGGGGCCAACGTCCTGACTTTC
cdr3_aa: CASSARSSGANVLTF

clone_size: few
v_call: TRBV29-1
j_call: TRBJ2-3
d_call: TRBD2
cdr3_nt: TGCAGCGTGCTAGCGGTGAGCACAGATACGCAGTATTTT
cdr3_aa: CSVLAVSTDTQYF

clone_size: NA
v_call: TRBV5-6
j_call: TRBJ2-7
d_call: NA
cdr3_nt: TGTGCCAGCAGTCGTACGGATTCCTACGAGCAGTACTTC
cdr3_aa: CASSRTDSYEQYF

clone_size: NA
v_call: TRBV29-1
j_call: TRBJ2-5
d_call: TRBD2
cdr3_nt: TGCAGCGTTGAAGGTGGAGCGGGGTTCCAAGAGACCCAGTACTTC
cdr3_aa: CSVEGGAGFQETQYF

clone_size: NA
v_call: TRBV30
j_call: TRBJ1-1
d_call: TRBD1
cdr3_nt: TGTGCCTGTTTGAGACAGGGAAACACTGAAGCTTTCTTT
cdr3_aa: CACLRQGNTEAFF